This is a list of T cell receptor beta chains from one sample in a study of blood T cell repertoires in COVID-19. Method: immunoSEQ multiplex PCR; TCRdb's copy keeps in-frame clones and lacks some. The data hold 200,000 or so clones, with roughly nine tenths observed a single time. Sequenced sample: peripheral blood. The receptors come from a woman between 65 and 79 years old with acute or convalescent COVID-19. Both conserved end residues are trimmed from each CDR3. The order of the fields is V gene, CDR3 length, clone size, CDR3 protein. Size is omitted from some rows. Given values are once, few, many or a class for expanded clones.

V: TRBV27
length: 12
size: .
CDR3: ASSAGDRDTEAF

V: TRBV6-5
length: 10
size: .
CDR3: ASSKPNQPQH

V: TRBV19
length: 14
size: .
CDR3: AASSRRWGENYGYT

V: TRBV7-3
length: 14
size: .
CDR3: ASSPRQSTRADTQY

V: TRBV6-2/TRBV6-3
length: 11
size: .
CDR3: ASSPRGGLGYT

V: TRBV24-1
length: 13
size: once
CDR3: ATSKSGANTGELF

V: TRBV7-9
length: 14
size: .
CDR3: ASSLRGTAYSYEQY

V: TRBV5-1
length: 14
size: .
CDR3: ASSPTPGLVSETQY

V: TRBV7-8
length: 11
size: .
CDR3: ASSPQPRGKLF

V: TRBV7-9
length: 11
size: .
CDR3: ASSLAGGYEQY

V: TRBV10-3
length: 13
size: .
CDR3: AISSSGGAGETQY

V: TRBV11-3
length: 12
size: .
CDR3: ASSQGLAGNEQF

V: TRBV7-9
length: 12
size: .
CDR3: ASSLGLAGDTQY

V: TRBV5-1
length: 13
size: few
CDR3: ASSLAPGTGSEQY

V: TRBV29-1
length: 12
size: .
CDR3: SVGGSSGYNEQF

V: TRBV9
length: 12
size: .
CDR3: ASSADPGGREQF

V: TRBV7-2
length: 10
size: few
CDR3: ASSFPGSEQY

V: TRBV5-1
length: 14
size: .
CDR3: ASSPLGVANTGELF

V: TRBV7-2
length: 14
size: .
CDR3: ASSFSRLAGSDTQY

V: TRBV6-2/TRBV6-3
length: 11
size: .
CDR3: ASSYAQGYGYT

V: TRBV6-5
length: 13
size: .
CDR3: ASSYGQGSGNTIY

V: TRBV5-1
length: 15
size: .
CDR3: ASSLAPSTGSNSPLH

V: TRBV9
length: 15
size: .
CDR3: ASSVGLAGVGTGELF

V: TRBV29-1
length: 11
size: .
CDR3: SVRVNGGVEAF

V: TRBV25-1
length: 13
size: .
CDR3: ASSGFQGHNYGYT

V: TRBV6-5
length: 12
size: once
CDR3: ASKKLVITDTQY

V: TRBV5-4
length: 13
size: .
CDR3: ASSLSGGARETQY

V: TRBV7-8
length: 14
size: .
CDR3: ASSLSRDRGNSPLH

V: TRBV11-3
length: 14
size: .
CDR3: ASSQRTSGTPKVQY

V: TRBV18
length: 11
size: .
CDR3: ASSATGITEAF

V: TRBV12-5
length: 11
size: once
CDR3: ASGGQGANTIY

V: TRBV7-2
length: 12
size: .
CDR3: ASSFTGLNTEAF

V: TRBV6-5
length: 11
size: .
CDR3: ASKRSMNTEAF

V: TRBV28
length: 12
size: .
CDR3: ASSTGGANYGYT

V: TRBV18
length: 12
size: .
CDR3: ASSPDSPHYGYT

V: TRBV5-1
length: 12
size: .
CDR3: ASSLMAVERKLF

V: TRBV13
length: 12
size: .
CDR3: ASSPSGSSYEQY

V: TRBV7-9
length: 14
size: .
CDR3: ASSLAGGKRGYGYT

V: TRBV7-6
length: 12
size: .
CDR3: ASSLVAGGDEQY

V: TRBV7-6
length: 13
size: .
CDR3: ASSLGGNSGNTIY

V: TRBV6-2/TRBV6-3
length: 14
size: .
CDR3: ASSYAGRGLTDTQY

V: TRBV5-1
length: 14
size: .
CDR3: ASSLTGQASYNEQF

V: TRBV5-6
length: 16
size: .
CDR3: ASSPGTGLGGSGYGYT